The subject of this entry is one T cell receptor beta chain. Its target is unknown. Reverse transcription of extracted RNA yielded cDNA, which provided the sequencing template. Data came from immunoSEQ multiplex PCR; TCRdb stores just in-frame clones and leaves some out. The sample yields about 12,000 clones, around three fifths seen once. These data belong to a study of CD8+ T cells in alopecia areata. Study in general: Those treated were given oral tofacitinib at 5 to 10 mg twice daily. For 6 to 18 months, tofacitinib was taken, and 6 months off drug followed.

Alopecia areata patients had lesional scalp punch biopsies and peripheral blood taken from them. General study findings and limits: Scalp sample data also include resident alphabeta T cells from normal skin. Compared with normal scalp, lesional scalp had higher clonality and more expanded CD8+ clones.

Sequenced: skin. The receptor was derived from a human donor with alopecia areata.

The CDR3 reads CAMQVTDAYGYTF. The CDR3 DNA follows: TGTGCCATGCAGGTGACAGATGCCTATGGCTACACCTTC. This chain uses TRBV6-5 with TRBJ1-2; D perhaps matches TRBD1 (5 bases). CDR3 length equals 13 residues. Trimming removed 10 bases from V and 4 bases from J, with 16 bases in between. From germline, CDR1 is MNHEY and CDR2 SVGAGI.